Below, 26 T cell receptor beta chains from the same sample are listed, as sequenced in a study of T-cell memory formation after mild COVID-19. One entry per CDR3 protein results from TCRdb running MiXCR on the 5' RACE reads. The data contain about 270,000 distinct CDR3 sequences, around 15% of them singletons. The specimen was PBMCs or a T cell subset sorted from them (not recorded which). The receptor source for this set is a man younger than 35 who had mild COVID-19 (a few samples of this study predate the infection). Cell type and time point are not known.

The chain carries TRBV15 and TRBJ1-2, with 7 bases identical to TRBD1. The germline V gene encodes CDR1 LNHNV and CDR2 YYDKDF (reference sequence). Germline trimming cut 6 bases from V and 8 bases from J; bases unmatched to any gene: 12. There are 14 residues in the CDR3. The CDR3 bases are TGTGCCACCAGGCCGGTGGGACAGTACGGGGGCTACACCTTC. It is translated as CATRPVGQYGGYTF.

The table lists this clonotype with many counts. V and J are TRBV5-1 and TRBJ1-1; TRBD1 is a possible D gene (5 bases). This CDR3 has 13 residues. The germline V and J ends were trimmed by 4 bases and 1 base, with 8 bases remaining between them. The germline CDR1 and CDR2 sequences are SGHRS and YFSETQ. The CDR3 bases are TGCGCCAGCAGCCGTCAGGGGAACACTGAAGCTTTCTTT. This gives the protein CASSRQGNTEAFF.

The CDR3 region has the DNA TGTGCCAGCAGTTCCACCTTCCAAGAGACCCAGTACTTC. It is translated as CASSSTFQETQYF. The chain carries TRBV27 and TRBJ2-5; D is undetermined. The CDR3 is 13 amino acids. Germline V gives CDR1 MNHEY, CDR2 SMNVEV (reference sequence). Trimming stripped 4 bases from V and 1 base from J, with 7 bases between.

This clonotype has ten or more counts. The chain carries TRBV6-5 and TRBJ2-7; 7 nucleotides match TRBD2. The CDR3 runs to 14 residues. Per the germline V gene, CDR1 is MNHEY and CDR2 is SVGAGI. V lost 6 bases and J lost 4; bases outside the gene matches: 9. For the CDR3, the DNA is TGTGCCAGCAGCCCCGGGGAGCGGGGATACGAGCAGTACTTC. It yields the protein CASSPGERGYEQYF.

This clonotype appeared a few times. The CDR3, as DNA: TGCGCCAGCAGCTTGATGGGATACGAGCAGTACTTC. This encodes CASSLMGYEQYF. The chain links TRBV5-1 to TRBJ2-7; D gene unclear. The ends were cut back, 1 base at V and 4 bases at J, with 6 bases in the middle. This CDR3 comprises 12 residues. Germline CDR1 and CDR2: SGHRS and YFSETQ.

This clonotype was detected many times. The chain employs TRBV29-1 and TRBJ2-1; the D is unclear. The CDR3 contains 10 residues. Trimming shortened V by 4 bases and J by 5 bases, and 3 bases separated the two germline ends. Germline CDR1 SQVTM, CDR2 ANQGSEA. CDR3 loop: CSVADNEQFF. CDR3 coding DNA: TGCAGCGTTGCGGACAATGAGCAGTTCTTC.

This chain joins TRBV19 and TRBJ2-1; D remains ambiguous. Trimming stripped 7 bases from V and 0 bases from J, with 10 bases between. Germline V gene data show CDR1 as LNHDA and CDR2 as SQIVND (reference sequence). The CDR3 is 14 residues long. This CDR3 reads CASNRRSSYNEQFF. CDR3 nucleotides: TGTGCCAGTAACCGCAGGAGCTCCTACAATGAGCAGTTCTTC. Full variable domain (outside the CDR3, taken from reference TRBV19 and TRBJ2-1): DGGITQSPKYLFRKEGQNVTLSCEQNLNHDAMYWYRQDPGQGLRLIYYSQIVNDFQKGDIAEGYSVSREKKESFPLTVTSAQKNPTAFYLCASNRRSSYNEQFFGPGTRLTVL.

This clonotype came up a few times. The chain recombines TRBV10-3 with TRBJ1-1; possibly TRBD1 for D (5 bases). V was cut by 2 bases and J by 8 bases, with 15 bases left in between. Germline loops: CDR1 ENHRY, CDR2 SYGVKD. CDR3 length: 14 residues. Written as DNA, the CDR3 is TGTGCCATCAGTGAGGGTGACAGTTATTTCGAAGCTTTCTTT. Translation: CAISEGDSYFEAFF.

This clonotype was observed a few times. This sequence joins TRBV4-3 and TRBJ1-3; D uncertain. The germline V gene encodes CDR1 LGHNA and CDR2 YSLEER. This CDR3 is 17 amino acids long. V lost 0 bases and J 0 bases, leaving 12 bases between the germline ends. DNA for the CDR3: TGCGCCAGCAGCCAAGACATCAGGCCTAGCTCTGGAAACACCATATATTTT. Encoded protein: CASSQDIRPSSGNTIYF.

This clonotype was picked up a small number of times. The rearrangement links TRBV5-1 to TRBJ1-5, with TRBD1 matching over 8 bases. CDR1 SGHRS and CDR2 YFSETQ come from the germline V gene. V gave up 4 bases and J gave up 10 bases; unmatched junction bases: 13. The CDR3 has 15 residues. CDR3 amino acids: CASSPPGQVLSPQHF. The CDR3 DNA reads as TGCGCCAGCAGCCCGCCGGGACAGGTCCTATCACCCCAGCATTTT. The full variable domain, rest sourced from reference TRBV5-1 and TRBJ1-5, is KAGVTQTPRYLIKTRGQQVTLSCSPISGHRSVSWYQQTPGQGLQFLFEYFSETQRNKGNFPGRFSGRQFSNSRSEMNVSTLELGDSALYLCASSPPGQVLSPQHFGDGTRLSIL.

This clonotype was found a few times. The chain joins TRBV25-1 to TRBJ2-1; a possible D gene is TRBD2 (5 bases). Germline V lookup: CDR1 MGHDK, CDR2 SYGVNS. CDR3 length equals 15 residues. With 1 base removed from V and 2 bases from J, the gap between germline ends came to 9 bases. CDR3 sequence reads: CASSELRDPYNEQFF. The DNA for the CDR3 is TGTGCCAGCAGTGAATTGAGGGATCCCTACAATGAGCAGTTCTTC. Supplemented by reference TRBV25-1 and TRBJ2-1, the full variable domain reads EADIYQTPRYLVIGTGKKITLECSQTMGHDKMYWYQQDPGMELHLIHYSYGVNSTEKGDLSSESTVSRIRTEHFPLTLESARPSHTSQYLCASSELRDPYNEQFFGPGTRLTVL.

The chain couples TRBV7-9 to TRBJ2-1; TRBD2 is a possible D gene (5 bases). The CDR3 contains 14 residues. Looked up from germline, CDR1 is SEHNR and CDR2 is FQNEAQ (reference sequence). The V end lost 10 bases, the J end lost 3 bases, and 16 bases lay between the germline ends. CDR3 protein: CAIGKGDNYNEQFF. CDR3 DNA sequence: TGTGCCATTGGCAAGGGAGATAACTACAATGAGCAGTTCTTC.

The J gene is TRBJ2-3, the V gene TRBV27; D is possibly TRBD1 or TRBD2 (5 bases each). CDR3 size: 15 residues. CDR1 MNHEY and CDR2 SMNVEV come from the germline V gene (reference sequence). The V and J ends lost 4 bases and 2 bases respectively, with 13 bases between them. The CDR3 protein is CASSSYGANTDTQYF. The CDR3 bases are TGTGCCAGCAGTTCCTACGGGGCAAACACAGATACGCAGTATTTT.

This clonotype came up a few times. This chain uses TRBV7-2 with TRBJ1-6, with D hard to call. The V gene lost 2 bases and the J gene lost 10 bases, with 12 bases spanning the gap. Per the germline V gene, CDR1 is SGHTA and CDR2 is FQGNSA. The CDR3 loop spans 14 amino acids. In DNA, the CDR3 is TGTGCCAGCAGCTTATCAGTGGGGAACTCACCCCTCCACTTT. This encodes CASSLSVGNSPLHF.

The J gene is TRBJ1-4, the V gene TRBV5-1; a weak D match, TRBD1 (5 bases). The CDR3 length is 16 residues. Germline V gives CDR1 SGHRS, CDR2 YFSETQ. V shed 4 bases and J shed 5 bases, with 18 bases lying between them. The CDR3 protein is CASSPSTGTHNEKLFF. CDR3 DNA sequence: TGCGCCAGCAGCCCTTCCACCGGGACGCACAATGAAAAACTGTTTTTT. The whole variable domain, remainder taken from reference TRBV5-1 and TRBJ1-4, is KAGVTQTPRYLIKTRGQQVTLSCSPISGHRSVSWYQQTPGQGLQFLFEYFSETQRNKGNFPGRFSGRQFSNSRSEMNVSTLELGDSALYLCASSPSTGTHNEKLFFGSGTQLSVL.

This clonotype was seen only a few times. The chain uses TRBV29-1 and TRBJ2-5; TRBD2 might be the D (7 bases). V shed 4 bases and J shed 5 bases, with 14 bases lying between them. This CDR3 comprises 13 residues. Germline CDR1 is SQVTM and CDR2 is ANQGSEA. CDR3 sequence (DNA): TGCAGCGTTGTTCGGGGGGCTGGGGAGACCCAGTACTTC. This codes for CSVVRGAGETQYF.

There are many counts of this clonotype. This chain connects TRBV6-2 or TRBV6-3 to TRBJ1-6; unclear D gene. Germline lookup yields CDR1 MNHEY and CDR2 SVGEGT. V lost 5 bases, J lost 7 bases, and 9 bases lay in between. This CDR3 region has 13 residues. In nucleotides, the CDR3 is TGTGCCAGCAGTACGGACGGAAATTCACCCCTCCACTTT. Its protein is CASSTDGNSPLHF.

This clonotype was seen at least ten times. The chain carries TRBV6-5 and TRBJ1-1; D is unresolved. Deletions cut 4 bases from V and 5 bases from J, with 8 bases between. The CDR3 spans 12 residues. The germline V gene encodes CDR1 MNHEY and CDR2 SVGAGI. The CDR3, as DNA: TGTGCCAGCAGTTCGGTGGGGACTGAAGCTTTCTTT. Residues: CASSSVGTEAFF.

This clonotype was seen repeatedly, ten times or more. The chain employs TRBV6-6 and TRBJ2-1; TRBD2 matches 9 bases. From germline, CDR1 is MNHNY and CDR2 SVGAGI (reference sequence). V was clipped by 5 bases and J by 7 bases; unmatched bases: 9. The CDR3 extends over 15 amino acids. CDR3 loop: CASSAQAGGPNEQFF. The CDR3 region has the DNA TGTGCCAGCAGTGCGCAGGCGGGGGGGCCAAATGAGCAGTTCTTC.

V and J are TRBV14 and TRBJ1-1; TRBD1 might be the D (5 bases). This CDR3 has 15 amino acids. CDR1 and CDR2 (germline): SGHDN, FVKESK. V gave up 4 bases and J gave up 0 bases, with 12 bases separating them. CDR3 sequence reads: CASSPMGRVNTEAFF. The CDR3 region has the DNA TGTGCCAGCAGCCCAATGGGGCGCGTGAACACTGAAGCTTTCTTT.

This clonotype was detected ten times or more. The chain combines TRBV7-2 with TRBJ2-1; D is perhaps TRBD1 (5 bases). Trimming shortened V by 1 base and J by 0 bases, and 10 bases separated the two germline ends. The CDR3 covers 16 residues. Germline V gene sequence: CDR1 SGHTA, CDR2 FQGNSA. As DNA, the CDR3 is TGTGCCAGCAGCTTAGGACAGTTTAGCTCCTACAATGAGCAGTTCTTC. The encoded protein is CASSLGQFSSYNEQFF.

The rearrangement joins TRBV3-1 to TRBJ2-3; D may be TRBD1 or TRBD2 (6 bases each). Germline values: CDR1 LGHDT, CDR2 YNNKEL (reference sequence). The V and J ends lost 4 bases and 1 base respectively, with 18 bases between them. The CDR3 loop spans 17 amino acids. In DNA, the CDR3 is TGTGCCAGCAGCCTCCACACGGTCGGGGGCGGCACAGATACGCAGTATTTT. Translated, it gives CASSLHTVGGGTDTQYF.

The rearrangement joins TRBV20-1 to TRBJ2-3; TRBD2 matches 7 bases. The CDR3 runs 12 residues. The germline gives CDR1 DFQATT, CDR2 SNEGSKA (reference sequence). With V trimmed by 8 bases and J by 5 bases, 7 bases remained unmatched. The CDR3: CSLAPGGDTQYF. Here the CDR3 DNA reads TGCAGTCTCGCGCCGGGGGGAGATACGCAGTATTTT.

In its sample, this clonotype was seen a few times. V is TRBV6-6 and J is TRBJ2-1, with TRBD2 matching 13 bases. The germline V gene has CDR1 MNHNY and CDR2 SVGAGI (reference sequence). The CDR3 runs to 16 residues. Trimming cost V 0 bases and J 7 bases; bases outside gene matches: 3. CDR3 bases: TGTGCCAGCAGTTACTCCCGACTAGCGGGGGGTAATGAGCAGTTCTTC. It encodes CASSYSRLAGGNEQFF.

In nucleotides, the CDR3 is TGTGCCAGCAGCTCCGGGACAGGGAGCGAGACCCAGTACTTC. Its translation: CASSSGTGSETQYF. The genes are TRBV7-9 and TRBJ2-5; TRBD1 aligns across 9 bases. The CDR3 is 14 residues long. J lost 5 bases, V lost 4 bases, and 5 bases had no gene match. CDR1 is SEHNR and CDR2 is FQNEAQ in the germline V gene (reference sequence).

This clonotype has just a few counts. The chain combines TRBV18 with TRBJ2-1; D perhaps matches TRBD1 (6 bases). The CDR3 length is 13 residues. Per germline, CDR1 KGHSH and CDR2 LQKENI. V lost 4 bases and J lost 9, with 13 bases in between. In DNA, the CDR3 is TGTGCCAGCTCACGGGACACGAGGGGTGAGCAGTTCTTC. Residues: CASSRDTRGEQFF.